Below are 14 T cell receptor beta chains sequenced from a single sample in a study of identical twins. TCRdb reprocessed the 5' RACE reads with MiXCR, giving one entry per CDR3 protein. The sample consists of 200,000 to 300,000 distinct CDR3 sequences, 7% to 8.5% of them appearing once. These data were also filed under a second study, of yellow fever vaccine responses in identical twins.

Input material: CD8+ T cells sorted from blood. These receptors all come from a woman between 18 and 29 years old in good health.

The sample holds many counts of this clonotype. The rearrangement joins TRBV12-3 or TRBV12-4 to TRBJ2-1; D possibly corresponds to TRBD2 (6 bases). The CDR3 is made up of 17 amino acids. V lost 7 bases and J lost 0, with 19 bases in between. The CDR3 here is CASNPLGGVTSYNEQFF. The CDR3 region has the DNA TGTGCCAGCAACCCCTTGGGCGGGGTAACCTCCTACAATGAGCAGTTCTTC.

The rearrangement joins TRBV9 to TRBJ1-2, with 9 positions matching TRBD1. CDR1 and CDR2 from the germline V gene are SGDLS and YYNGEE. There are 14 residues in the CDR3. Trimming removed 7 bases from V and 4 bases from J; junction bases left unmatched: 8. For the CDR3, the DNA is TGTGCCAGCTTCCGGACAGGGGAAGGCTATGGCTACACCTTC. This codes for CASFRTGEGYGYTF.

This clonotype was seen ten or more times. The gene calls are TRBV20-1 and TRBJ2-3; 13 nucleotides agree with TRBD2. The CDR3 runs to 16 residues. Germline CDR1 is DFQATT and CDR2 is SNEGSKA (reference sequence). The V gene end was trimmed by 4 bases and the J gene end by 4 bases; junction bases not matched to a gene: 8. The CDR3 loop is CSAIRLAGGPADTQYF. The DNA for the CDR3 is TGCAGTGCTATCCGACTAGCGGGAGGTCCGGCAGATACGCAGTATTTT.

This clonotype was detected only a few times. DNA for the CDR3: TGTGCCAGCGGCTGGACCAGCGTATACTACGAGCAGTACTTC. Amino acids: CASGWTSVYYEQYF. V is TRBV12-3 or TRBV12-4 and J is TRBJ2-7, with D uncertain. The CDR3 contains 14 residues. Trimming cost V 8 bases and J 3 bases, with 17 bases left between them.

In its sample, this clonotype was seen a few times. This chain connects TRBV27 to TRBJ1-4; D remains unclear. Germline assignment: CDR1 MNHEY and CDR2 SMNVEV (reference sequence). The ends were cut back, 3 bases at V and 0 bases at J, with 5 bases in the middle. CDR3 length equals 14 residues. CDR3 sequence: CASSLRATNEKLFF. CDR3 bases: TGTGCCAGCAGTTTGAGGGCAACTAATGAAAAACTGTTTTTT.

This clonotype was seen at least ten times. The J gene is TRBJ2-7, the V gene TRBV20-1, with a possible D match to TRBD1 (5 bases). The CDR3 length is 18 residues. Germline V gene sequence: CDR1 DFQATT, CDR2 SNEGSKA (reference sequence). V lost 1 base to trimming and J lost 2 bases, with 24 bases between them. The CDR3 sequence: CSARGFRVLEGKTYEQYV. The CDR3 DNA is TGCAGTGCTAGAGGTTTCAGGGTTCTGGAAGGTAAAACCTACGAGCAGTACGTC.

This clonotype was observed at least ten times. The chain uses TRBV29-1 and TRBJ1-1; 8 bases match TRBD1. V lost 0 bases and J lost 0; bases outside the gene matches: 3. The CDR3 consists of 15 residues. Germline V gene lookup returns CDR1 SQVTM and CDR2 ANQGSEA. CDR3 amino acids: CSVEDETGVNTEAFF. DNA of the CDR3: TGCAGCGTTGAAGACGAGACAGGGGTGAACACTGAAGCTTTCTTT.

This clonotype was detected a few times. In DNA form, the CDR3 reads TGCAGTGCTAGAGACCTGAGGGGATACTACGAGCAGTACTTC. Protein product: CSARDLRGYYEQYF. J is TRBJ2-7 and V is TRBV20-1; D is possibly TRBD1 or TRBD2 (5 bases each). Germline-derived CDR1 and CDR2 are DFQATT and SNEGSKA (reference sequence). V lost 0 bases to trimming and J lost 3 bases, with 12 bases between them. The length of the CDR3 is 14 residues.

This clonotype was detected a few times. This chain's CDR3 is CASSTWGGAYNEQFF. CDR3 nucleotide sequence: TGTGCCAGTAGTACCTGGGGGGGGGCCTACAATGAGCAGTTCTTC. The rearrangement links TRBV19 to TRBJ2-1, with 7 bases matching TRBD2. The J segment lost 2 bases and the V segment lost 4 bases, leaving 5 bases of the junction unmatched. Germline CDR1 is LNHDA and CDR2 is SQIVND (reference sequence). The CDR3 has 15 residues.

This clonotype was detected only a few times. This chain uses TRBV3-1 with TRBJ2-7, with 12 bases that match TRBD2. Germline loops: CDR1 LGHDT, CDR2 YNNKEL (reference sequence). This CDR3 is 17 amino acids long. The V segment lost 2 bases and the J segment 2 bases; nucleotides outside the gene matches: 7. The CDR3 protein is CASSQIPGLAGTYEQYF. CDR3 bases: TGTGCCAGCAGCCAAATCCCAGGACTAGCGGGGACCTACGAGCAGTACTTC.

This clonotype was detected a few times. The J gene is TRBJ2-5, the V gene TRBV20-1, with D uncertain. The germline V gene encodes CDR1 DFQATT and CDR2 SNEGSKA (reference sequence). The CDR3 runs 13 residues. Trimming pared 3 bases from V and 0 bases from J, leaving 8 bases between. CDR3 sequence: CSASMGYQETQYF. CDR3 DNA: TGCAGTGCTAGTATGGGATACCAAGAGACCCAGTACTTC.

The chain carries TRBV6-5 and TRBJ2-3; D might be TRBD1 (6 bases). V was pared by 0 bases and J by 0 bases, with 13 bases between. This CDR3 has 17 residues. Germline assignment: CDR1 MNHEY and CDR2 SVGAGI. The CDR3 is CASSYSDRDTSTDTQYF. The CDR3 coding sequence is TGTGCCAGCAGTTACTCGGACCGGGACACAAGCACAGATACGCAGTATTTT.

This clonotype has a count of ten or more. The chain has TRBV2 and TRBJ2-7; 8 positions match TRBD2. V lost 7 bases and J lost 3; bases outside the gene matches: 5. Germline-derived CDR1 and CDR2 are SNHLY and FYNNEI. The CDR3 contains 13 residues. The CDR3 here is CASIGRAGYEQYF. The CDR3 DNA reads as TGTGCCAGCATCGGGAGGGCCGGCTACGAGCAGTACTTC.

This clonotype was detected a few times. The V call is TRBV7-6, the J call TRBJ2-2; 11 bases match TRBD2. The CDR3 spans 18 residues. J was trimmed by 0 bases and V by 5 bases; bases with no gene match: 8. Looked up from germline, CDR1 is SGHVS and CDR2 is FNYEAQ. CDR3 protein: CASSKLAGEWSNTGELFF. In DNA, the CDR3 is TGTGCCAGCAGCAAACTAGCGGGAGAGTGGTCGAACACCGGGGAGCTGTTTTTT.